Shown below are 19 T cell receptor beta chains from a single sample sequenced in a study of OX40 agonist ivuxolimab in advanced cancers. Library preparation was by the immunoSEQ multiplex PCR assay. Entries here come from immuneACCESS through TCRdb and include only in-frame sequences with V and J called. Some clones fail to appear in such tables; in the studies checked, an unresolved V gene covers under half of the shortfall, and the cause of the remainder is unknown. Present in this sample are some 74,000 clones, 85% to 90% of which were seen just once. 0.75% to 1% of the sample rests with the top ten. The specimen was CD4+ or CD8+ T cells sorted from blood, collected in a trial of the OX40 agonist ivuxolimab. The receptors derive from an adult with an advanced solid tumor such as melanoma, head and neck, liver or kidney cancer.

Note on this clone: Other DNA sequences within the sample encode an identical CDR3. This chain uses TRBV6-5 with TRBJ2-1; 7 nucleotides agree with TRBD2. V trimming: 5 bases; J trimming: 6 bases; junction bases outside the gene matches: 7. This CDR3 contains 14 residues. Germline CDR1 is MNHEY and CDR2 is SVGAGI. The CDR3 DNA reads TGTGCCAGCAGTCCCTATGGGGGGGGCAATGAGCAGTTCTTC. Protein sequence: CASSPYGGGNEQFF.

The V gene is TRBV29-1, the J gene TRBJ2-3, with 7 bases aligning to TRBD2. The CDR3 extends over 10 amino acids. Germline CDR1 reads SQVTM; CDR2 reads ANQGSEA. The V gene end was trimmed by 7 bases and the J gene end by 5 bases; junction bases not matched to a gene: 0. The CDR3 DNA reads as TGCAGCGGCGGGAGAGATACGCAGTATTTT. It yields the protein CSGGRDTQYF.

The V gene is TRBV19, the J gene TRBJ2-7, with TRBD2 matching over 11 bases. J gave up 2 bases and V 8 bases, and 8 bases lay outside the gene matches. Germline V gene sequence: CDR1 LNHDA, CDR2 SQIVND (reference sequence). The CDR3 has 15 amino acids. The CDR3 is CASGLAGFGTYEQYF. As DNA, the CDR3 is TGTGCCAGTGGACTAGCGGGCTTTGGAACCTACGAGCAGTACTTC.

The gene calls are TRBV14 and TRBJ2-3, with D possibly TRBD2 on 6 matching bases. CDR3 length: 19 residues. Between the trimmed V and J ends, which lost 0 bases and 1 base, there was a span of 20 bases. Looked up from germline, CDR1 is SGHDN and CDR2 is FVKESK. The CDR3 DNA reads as TGTGCCAGCAGCCAAGATGGGACCGGGAGTAGCAGGGGCACAGATACGCAGTATTTT. This translates into CASSQDGTGSSRGTDTQYF. Variable domain in full (rest from reference TRBV14 and TRBJ2-3): EAGVTQFPSHSVIEKGQTVTLRCDPISGHDNLYWYRRVMGKEIKFLLHFVKESKQDESGMPNNRFLAERTGGTYSTLKVQPAELEDSGVYFCASSQDGTGSSRGTDTQYFGPGTRLTVL.

The chain links TRBV7-9 to TRBJ2-3; D remains ambiguous. V was trimmed by 6 bases and J by 10 bases, leaving 11 bases between them. The CDR3 is 11 amino acids. Germline V gene data show CDR1 as SEHNR and CDR2 as FQNEAQ (reference sequence). The CDR3 sequence: CASSLGDAQYF. CDR3 nucleotides: TGTGCCAGCAGTCTCGGTGATGCGCAGTATTTT.

The V call is TRBV7-6, the J call TRBJ2-5; 10 bases are a match to TRBD2. V shed 1 base, J shed 6 bases, and the junction held 8 bases outside the gene matches. The CDR3 has 16 residues. The germline gives CDR1 SGHVS, CDR2 FNYEAQ. The CDR3 sequence: CASSLEASGSLKTQYF. The DNA for the CDR3 is TGTGCCAGCAGCTTAGAGGCTAGCGGGAGTCTAAAGACCCAGTACTTC.

The chain couples TRBV5-1 to TRBJ1-2; D possibly corresponds to TRBD1 (5 bases). This CDR3 contains 15 residues. V dropped 3 bases and J dropped 4 bases, with 16 bases sitting between them. Germline CDR1 SGHRS, CDR2 YFSETQ. CDR3 sequence reads: CASSSVVTGLYGYTF. Written as DNA, the CDR3 is TGCGCCAGCAGCTCGGTAGTGACGGGACTCTATGGCTACACCTTC.

This chain joins TRBV4-3 and TRBJ1-4, with 9 bases aligning to TRBD1. Per germline, CDR1 LGHNA and CDR2 YSLEER. Trimming took 0 bases from V and 8 from J; bases not matched to a gene: 7. The CDR3 runs 16 residues. The DNA of the CDR3 is TGCGCCAGCAGCCAAGAAATCGGGACAGGGAGAGAAAAACTGTTTTTT. This gives the protein CASSQEIGTGREKLFF.

The V gene is TRBV5-1, the J gene TRBJ1-5; D is unclear. The V end lost 0 bases, the J end lost 2 bases, and 9 bases lay between the germline ends. The CDR3 totals 15 residues. Germline values: CDR1 SGHRS, CDR2 YFSETQ. CDR3 DNA sequence: TGCGCCAGCAGCTTGGGGGGTAGGGGCAATCAGCCCCAGCATTTT. As protein: CASSLGGRGNQPQHF.

A few counts support this clone. The gene calls are TRBV28 and TRBJ1-2, with TRBD1 as a possible D gene (6 bases). The CDR3 consists of 13 residues. Trimming stripped 7 bases from V and 5 bases from J, with 14 bases between. Germline loops: CDR1 MDHEN, CDR2 SYDVKM. This chain's CDR3 is CASIPRQGYGYTF. The DNA of the CDR3 is TGTGCCAGCATCCCACGGCAGGGGTATGGCTACACCTTC.

This chain links TRBV7-3 with TRBJ1-2; unclear D gene. Trimming left V 2 bases short and J 1 base short, with 11 bases between. CDR1 is SGHTA, CDR2 FQGTGA, per germline. There are 15 residues in the CDR3. The CDR3 nucleotides read TGTGCCAGCAGCTTAGAGACACAAAATAACTATGGCTACACCTTC. It translates to CASSLETQNNYGYTF.

The rearrangement joins TRBV10-1 to TRBJ2-3, with 8 bases identical to TRBD1. The CDR3 is 14 residues long. V lost 5 bases to trimming and J lost 8 bases; unmatched junction nucleotides: 9. Per the germline V gene, CDR1 is WNHNN and CDR2 is SYGVQD (reference sequence). In nucleotides, the CDR3 is TGCGCCAGCAGTCCGGGACAGGTACGAGGTACGCAGTATTTT. Translation: CASSPGQVRGTQYF.

The V and J genes are TRBV19 and TRBJ2-7; D remains unclear. This CDR3 contains 17 residues. Per germline, CDR1 LNHDA and CDR2 SQIVND (reference sequence). Trimming removed 6 bases from V and 3 bases from J, with 24 bases in between. CDR3 protein: CASSAAKLDGIGYEQYF. The CDR3 nucleotides are TGTGCCAGTAGCGCGGCTAAACTGGATGGGATAGGCTACGAGCAGTACTTC.

The chain links TRBV5-6 to TRBJ2-7; D not certain. In germline, CDR1 is SGHDT, CDR2 YYEEEE. V shed 4 bases and J shed 7 bases, with 12 bases lying between them. This CDR3 is built from 12 residues. The DNA of the CDR3 is TGTGCCAGCAGCCCGCCGGTTGGGGAGCAGTACTTC. Translating gives CASSPPVGEQYF.

V gene TRBV7-9 combines with J gene TRBJ2-1; perhaps TRBD2 as D (5 bases). CDR1 is SEHNR, CDR2 FQNEAQ, per germline (reference sequence). The CDR3 has 15 residues. V was cut by 1 base and J by 4 bases, with 11 bases left in between. CDR3 sequence (DNA): TGTGCCAGCAGCTTAGGGACTTCCCCTTACAATGAGCAGTTCTTC. It encodes CASSLGTSPYNEQFF.

The chain recombines TRBV5-6 with TRBJ2-3, with 10 positions matching TRBD2. V trimming: 2 bases; J trimming: 4 bases; junction bases outside the gene matches: 4. The CDR3 contains 15 residues. Germline V gene lookup returns CDR1 SGHDT and CDR2 YYEEEE. As DNA, the CDR3 is TGTGCCAGCAGCTTTGAACTAGCGGGACCAGATACGCAGTATTTT. Its translation is CASSFELAGPDTQYF. Filled out from reference TRBV5-6 and TRBJ2-3, the complete variable domain reads DAGVTQSPTHLIKTRGQQVTLRCSPKSGHDTVSWYQQALGQGPQFIFQYYEEEERQRGNFPDRFSGHQFPNYSSELNVNALLLGDSALYLCASSFELAGPDTQYFGPGTRLTVL.

The chain combines TRBV4-1 with TRBJ2-7; TRBD2 matches at 7 bases. CDR1 is MGHRA and CDR2 is YSYEKL in the germline V gene. V gave up 4 bases and J gave up 2 bases; unmatched junction bases: 11. This CDR3 comprises 16 residues. The CDR3, as DNA: TGCGCCAGCAGCCCCGGGGTAGCGGGCCCTCCCTACGAGCAGTACTTC. Residues: CASSPGVAGPPYEQYF.

This clone was observed a single time. This sequence joins TRBV5-6 and TRBJ1-2; 8 bases are shared with TRBD1. The germline gives CDR1 SGHDT, CDR2 YYEEEE. There are 14 residues in the CDR3. Trimming at V came to 6 bases and at J to 4 bases, leaving 8 bases not matched to a gene. The CDR3 sequence: CASNARGLFYGYTF. CDR3 coding DNA: TGTGCCAGCAACGCCAGGGGGCTCTTCTATGGCTACACCTTC.

CDR3 sequence: CAISEGRPNQPQHF. The CDR3 DNA follows: TGTGCCATCAGTGAGGGCCGACCCAATCAGCCCCAGCATTTT. V and J are TRBV10-3 and TRBJ1-5; no clear D. The germline V gene has CDR1 ENHRY and CDR2 SYGVKD. This CDR3 comprises 14 residues. V lost 2 bases to trimming and J lost 3 bases, with 8 bases between them.